This record looks at one T cell receptor (beta chain) sequence and its context. TCRdb's table, derived via immunoSEQ multiplex PCR, lists solely in-frame clones and lacks some. The sample includes just under 85,000 clones, 90% to 95% of them seen just once. The sample originates from a study of T cell changes during pregnancy in multiple sclerosis. V shed 5 bases and J shed 5 bases, with 10 bases lying between them. The CDR3 extends over 13 amino acids. Germline V gene sequence: CDR1 SNHLY, CDR2 FYNNEI. The rearrangement joins TRBV2 to TRBJ2-1; D is unclear. The sample was peripheral blood, taken in the first trimester of pregnancy. This receptor was identified in a female donor with multiple sclerosis, enrolled in a pregnancy study. CDR3 coding DNA: TGTGCCAGCAGTAGACATATAAACAATGAGCAGTTCTTC. It is translated as CASSRHINNEQFF.